These 23 T cell receptor beta chains share one sample of origin, sequenced in a study of cytomegalovirus exposure and HLA in healthy donors. PCR used 60 Vbeta primers and 13 Jbeta primers. Profiling relied on immunoSEQ multiplex PCR, and the TCRdb table lists in-frame clones only, not all of them. The repertoire holds roughly 63,000 clones, with 60% to 80% as singletons. The specimen sequenced was PBMCs. The source is a middle-aged woman in good health and CMV-seropositive.

This chain connects TRBV27 to TRBJ1-3, with TRBD1 as a possible D gene (5 bases). CDR1 and CDR2 (germline): MNHEY, SMNVEV (reference sequence). Trimming shortened V by 6 bases and J by 2 bases, and 17 bases separated the two germline ends. This CDR3 comprises 16 residues. CDR3 sequence (DNA): TGTGCCAGCAGGGCCTCAGGGAGGATGACTGGAAACACCATATATTTT. It is translated as CASRASGRMTGNTIYF.

The rearrangement links TRBV5-4 to TRBJ1-3, with D possibly being TRBD1 (6 bases). CDR3 length: 16 residues. Germline CDR1 reads SGHNT; CDR2 reads YYREEE (reference sequence). Trimming cost V 0 bases and J 9 bases, with 19 bases left between them. This chain's CDR3 is CASSLGTGPAGGTIYF. The CDR3 region has the DNA TGTGCCAGCAGCTTGGGCACAGGGCCCGCTGGTGGCACCATATATTTT.

The J gene is TRBJ1-1, the V gene TRBV5-1; a possible D gene is TRBD1 (5 bases). V lost 5 bases to trimming and J lost 3 bases, with 17 bases between them. Germline assignment: CDR1 SGHRS and CDR2 YFSETQ. This CDR3 region has 15 residues. In DNA, the CDR3 is TGCGCCAGCAGTTCCCTGCAGGGAAGCGACACTGAAGCTTTCTTT. Its translation is CASSSLQGSDTEAFF.

The genes are TRBV6-6 and TRBJ1-1, with D tentatively TRBD1 (5 bases). The CDR3 consists of 14 residues. V was trimmed by 4 bases and J by 3 bases, leaving 12 bases between them. Looked up from germline, CDR1 is MNHNY and CDR2 is SVGAGI (reference sequence). The CDR3 region has the DNA TGTGCCAGCAGTTCCATCAGGGTGGACACTGAAGCTTTCTTT. It encodes CASSSIRVDTEAFF.

This chain joins TRBV5-1 and TRBJ1-1; D call uncertain. The CDR3 length is 15 residues. CDR1 SGHRS and CDR2 YFSETQ come from the germline V gene. V was shortened by 3 bases and J by 0 bases, with 12 bases between the two germline ends. The CDR3 loop reads CASSSGERLNTEAFF. The CDR3, as DNA: TGCGCCAGCAGCTCCGGAGAGAGATTGAACACTGAAGCTTTCTTT. Full variable domain (remainder filled in from reference TRBV5-1 and TRBJ1-1): KAGVTQTPRYLIKTRGQQVTLSCSPISGHRSVSWYQQTPGQGLQFLFEYFSETQRNKGNFPGRFSGRQFSNSRSEMNVSTLELGDSALYLCASSSGERLNTEAFFGQGTRLTVV.

This clone was seen a handful of times. V is TRBV5-6 and J is TRBJ1-2; 7 nucleotides line up with TRBD1. With 5 bases clipped from V and 4 bases from J, the junction kept 5 bases outside the gene matches. There are 13 residues in the CDR3. Germline V gene data show CDR1 as SGHDT and CDR2 as YYEEEE. In DNA, the CDR3 is TGTGCCAGCAGTTGGGGACAGAGCTATGGCTACACCTTC. Residues: CASSWGQSYGYTF.

In its sample, this clone was seen a few times. The V and J genes are TRBV30 and TRBJ2-2, with 9 positions matching TRBD1. V trimming: 3 bases; J trimming: 5 bases; junction bases outside the gene matches: 4. This CDR3 region has 14 residues. Germline loops: CDR1 GTSNPN, CDR2 SVGIG (reference sequence). CDR3 in amino acids: CAWRGDRGTGELFF. The CDR3 coding sequence is TGTGCCTGGAGGGGAGACAGGGGGACCGGGGAGCTGTTTTTT.

CDR3 nucleotide sequence: TGTGCCAGCAGTGAATTACTTCATTCTGGTGGCTCGGGGGGTGAAAAACTGTTTTTT. The encoded protein is CASSELLHSGGSGGEKLFF. This chain joins TRBV6-1 and TRBJ1-4; D is possibly TRBD1 (5 bases). The V and J ends lost 2 bases and 7 bases respectively, with 26 bases between them. Per germline, CDR1 MNHNS and CDR2 SASEGT. This CDR3 comprises 19 residues.

The chain combines TRBV5-6 with TRBJ2-7; D may be TRBD2 (5 bases). V lost 0 bases and J lost 3, with 13 bases in between. Germline-derived CDR1 and CDR2 are SGHDT and YYEEEE. The CDR3 sequence is 15 residues long. CDR3 in amino acids: CASSLEPRRGYEQYF. CDR3 coding DNA: TGTGCCAGCAGCTTGGAGCCCCGTCGGGGCTACGAGCAGTACTTC. Drawing the rest from reference TRBV5-6 and TRBJ2-7, the complete variable domain is DAGVTQSPTHLIKTRGQQVTLRCSPKSGHDTVSWYQQALGQGPQFIFQYYEEEERQRGNFPDRFSGHQFPNYSSELNVNALLLGDSALYLCASSLEPRRGYEQYFGPGTRLTVT.

There are a few counts of this clone. The chain recombines TRBV11-1 with TRBJ2-2; D may be TRBD2 (6 bases). Germline-derived CDR1 and CDR2 are SGHAT and FQDESV (reference sequence). CDR3 size: 15 residues. Trimming stripped 3 bases from V and 3 bases from J, with 11 bases between. The CDR3 region has the DNA TGTGCCAGCAGCTTGGCGGGGCCGGACACCGGGGAGCTGTTTTTT. The encoded protein is CASSLAGPDTGELFF.

The gene calls are TRBV5-8 and TRBJ1-1; D unclear. Germline CDR1 reads SGHTS; CDR2 reads YDEGEE. The CDR3 length is 12 residues. The V and J ends lost 0 bases and 5 bases respectively, with 5 bases between them. For the CDR3, the DNA is TGTGCCAGCAGCTTGGGGCCAACTGAAGCTTTCTTT. This sequence encodes CASSLGPTEAFF.

V and J are TRBV9 and TRBJ2-1; 11 bases are a match to TRBD1. The length of the CDR3 is 17 residues. Germline assignment: CDR1 SGDLS and CDR2 YYNGEE. Unmatched junction bases numbered 6, after V lost 3 bases and J lost 1 base. For the CDR3, the DNA is TGTGCCAGCAGCGCAGCCCGGGACAGGGGGTCCTACAATGAGCAGTTCTTC. Translated, it gives CASSAARDRGSYNEQFF.

This clone was seen only once. The chain uses TRBV5-1 and TRBJ2-2, with a weak D call TRBD1 (6 bases). There are 15 residues in the CDR3. The V and J ends lost 2 bases and 5 bases respectively, with 13 bases between them. The V gene's germline CDR1 is SGHRS and CDR2 YFSETQ. The CDR3 DNA sequence: TGCGCCAGCAGCTTTTGGGGGCAAGGTACCGGGGAGCTGTTTTTT. Amino acid sequence: CASSFWGQGTGELFF.

This clone was observed a few times. The rearrangement uses TRBV19 and TRBJ2-7; D may be TRBD2 (6 bases). Germline values: CDR1 LNHDA, CDR2 SQIVND (reference sequence). This CDR3 region has 15 residues. Trimming shortened V by 3 bases and J by 0 bases, and 12 bases separated the two germline ends. The CDR3 DNA reads TGTGCCAGTAGTATTCTGGGCGGGACCTCCTACGAGCAGTACTTC. Its translation is CASSILGGTSYEQYF.

This chain uses TRBV7-7 with TRBJ1-1; no firm D call. The V gene lost 5 bases and the J gene lost 3 bases, with 10 bases spanning the gap. Per the germline V gene, CDR1 is SSHAT and CDR2 is FNYEAQ (reference sequence). This CDR3 region has 13 residues. This CDR3 is CASSRNQDTEAFF. The CDR3 DNA reads TGTGCCAGCAGCCGGAATCAGGACACTGAAGCTTTCTTT.

This chain connects TRBV7-2 to TRBJ1-1, with D perhaps TRBD1 (5 bases). V was pared by 5 bases and J by 0 bases, with 13 bases between. The germline CDR1 and CDR2 sequences are SGHTA and FQGNSA. The CDR3 is made up of 15 amino acids. Here the CDR3 reads CASSIGGTVNTEAFF. The DNA of the CDR3 is TGTGCCAGCAGCATAGGCGGGACGGTGAACACTGAAGCTTTCTTT.

With regard to this clone: The junction shows a germline mismatch at one end, possibly a read error. This chain uses TRBV11-3 with TRBJ2-2, with D perhaps matching TRBD1 (7 bases). This CDR3 spans 14 amino acids. Germline loops: CDR1 SGHNT, CDR2 YENEEA. The CDR3 DNA reads TGTGCCAGCAGCTCCAGGGGGGACACCGGGGAACTGTTTTTT. As protein: CASSSRGDTGELFF.

The rearrangement links TRBV18 to TRBJ2-1, with TRBD2 matching over 15 bases. This CDR3 has 18 amino acids. The V gene's germline CDR1 is KGHSH and CDR2 LQKENI. Trimming at V came to 3 bases and at J to 7 bases, leaving 10 bases not matched to a gene. The CDR3 nucleotides are TGTGCCAGCTCACCCGAGGGACTAGCGGGGGGAACCTGGAATGAGCAGTTCTTC. Translated: CASSPEGLAGGTWNEQFF. The variable domain in full, completed from reference TRBV18 and TRBJ2-1, reads NAGVMQNPRHLVRRRGQEARLRCSPMKGHSHVYWYRQLPEEGLKFMVYLQKENIIDESGMPKERFSAEFPKEGPSILRIQQVVRGDSAAYFCASSPEGLAGGTWNEQFFGPGTRLTVL.

This clone has a single count. The V gene is TRBV5-6, the J gene TRBJ2-3, with D possibly TRBD2 on 6 matching bases. The CDR3 extends over 16 amino acids. V shed 0 bases and J shed 0 bases, with 11 bases lying between them. CDR1 is SGHDT and CDR2 is YYEEEE in the germline V gene. The CDR3 loop is CASSLGDWISTDTQYF. The CDR3 bases are TGTGCCAGCAGCTTGGGGGACTGGATTAGCACAGATACGCAGTATTTT.

V usage is TRBV6-1 and J usage is TRBJ1-5; D not resolved. V lost 6 bases to trimming and J lost 3 bases, with 6 bases between them. The CDR3 runs to 12 residues. Germline CDR1 is MNHNS and CDR2 is SASEGT. Written as DNA, the CDR3 is TGTGCCAGCAGCATACTCAATCAGCCCCAGCATTTT. Amino acid sequence: CASSILNQPQHF.

V gene TRBV30 combines with J gene TRBJ1-1; 7 nucleotides agree with TRBD1. CDR3 length: 13 residues. The V gene end was trimmed by 4 bases and the J gene end by 8 bases; junction bases not matched to a gene: 10. Germline assignment: CDR1 GTSNPN and CDR2 SVGIG (reference sequence). CDR3: CAWTRGPVSEAFF. The CDR3, as DNA: TGTGCCTGGACGAGGGGGCCGGTTTCGGAAGCTTTCTTT.

The chain is built from TRBV11-2 and TRBJ1-1, with D possibly TRBD1 on 6 matching bases. V was cut by 5 bases and J by 5 bases, with 18 bases left in between. Germline V lookup: CDR1 SGHAT, CDR2 FQNNGV. This CDR3 region has 15 residues. CDR3: CASSPGAGRETEAFF. The CDR3, as DNA: TGTGCCAGCAGCCCAGGGGCCGGGAGGGAGACTGAAGCTTTCTTT.

Comment on this clone: Other DNA sequences in this sample translate to the same CDR3. The chain uses TRBV5-6 and TRBJ2-7; possibly TRBD2 for D (6 bases). This CDR3 comprises 13 residues. Germline-derived CDR1 and CDR2 are SGHDT and YYEEEE. V dropped 6 bases and J dropped 2 bases, with 12 bases sitting between them. This CDR3 is CASTFGGTYEQYF. The CDR3 bases are TGTGCCAGCACCTTTGGGGGGACCTACGAGCAGTACTTC.